This entry lists 9 T cell receptor beta chains sequenced from one sample in a study of blood T cells in healthy people across ages. The authors ran a second PCR of about 6 to 11 cycles using a sample-barcoded 5' primer and a J-beta primer mix. Via MiXCR, TCRdb re-called the 5' RACE reads, giving one row per CDR3 protein. The sample shows around 1.5 million distinct CDR3 sequences, 42% of them seen only once. The specimen sequenced was blood. The receptors shown here come from a woman aged 18 to 35 in good health.

The chain has TRBV2 and TRBJ2-4; TRBD1 agrees at 10 bases. The CDR3 loop spans 14 amino acids. CDR1 SNHLY and CDR2 FYNNEI come from the germline V gene. V lost 4 bases and J lost 6; bases outside the gene matches: 3. CDR3 sequence: CASSGGTGVNIQYF. The CDR3 DNA follows: TGTGCCAGCAGTGGCGGGACAGGGGTAAACATTCAGTACTTC.

The chain uses TRBV7-8 and TRBJ2-7; TRBD1 might be the D (6 bases). CDR3 size: 15 residues. Trimming left V 5 bases short and J 2 bases short, with 16 bases between. The V gene's germline CDR1 is SGHVS and CDR2 FQNEAQ. The CDR3 is CASSPPDRPTYEQYF. DNA of the CDR3: TGTGCCAGCAGCCCTCCCGACAGGCCAACCTACGAGCAGTACTTC.

The CDR3 DNA follows: TGTGCCAGCAGCTTAGCCGGGATTACAGGGGTTCATCAGCCCCAGCATTTT. Protein sequence: CASSLAGITGVHQPQHF. The V and J genes are TRBV7-9 and TRBJ1-5, with 7 bases fitting TRBD1. The CDR3 extends over 17 amino acids. V trimming: 0 bases; J trimming: 5 bases; junction bases outside the gene matches: 10. Germline-derived CDR1 and CDR2 are SEHNR and FQNEAQ (reference sequence).

Only a few counts were recorded for this clonotype. V gene TRBV14 combines with J gene TRBJ2-1; D may be TRBD1 (6 bases). Trimming cost V 4 bases and J 6 bases, with 16 bases left between them. Germline V gene lookup returns CDR1 SGHDN and CDR2 FVKESK. This CDR3 has 15 residues. CDR3 protein: CASSPLGGIGNEQFF. CDR3 nucleotides: TGTGCCAGCAGCCCCCTAGGGGGAATAGGCAATGAGCAGTTCTTC.

A few counts support this clonotype. The chain has TRBV12-3 or TRBV12-4 and TRBJ2-7; 10 nucleotides align to TRBD1. The junction had 10 bases not matched to a gene; V was cut back by 5 bases and J by 3 bases. The CDR3 spans 16 residues. The CDR3 DNA is TGTGCCAGCAGTAAGACCCGGGACAGGGGAATCTACGAGCAGTACTTC. As protein: CASSKTRDRGIYEQYF.

This chain joins TRBV20-1 and TRBJ2-6; no reliable D call. Germline V lookup: CDR1 DFQATT, CDR2 SNEGSKA (reference sequence). V was shortened by 2 bases and J by 0 bases, with 5 bases between the two germline ends. The CDR3 has 14 residues. Here the CDR3 reads CSARPLSGANVLTF. Written as DNA, the CDR3 is TGCAGTGCTAGACCTCTCTCTGGGGCCAACGTCCTGACTTTC.

This clonotype was seen more than once but under ten times. V is TRBV9 and J is TRBJ2-3, with TRBD2 matching 9 bases. The CDR3 sequence is 16 residues long. J was trimmed by 8 bases and V by 0 bases; bases with no gene match: 10. Looked up from germline, CDR1 is SGDLS and CDR2 is YYNGEE. The CDR3 sequence: CASSVEGGRASATQYF. The CDR3 DNA is TGTGCCAGCAGCGTAGAGGGCGGGAGGGCCTCAGCTACGCAGTATTTT.

This clonotype has a single count. The rearrangement joins TRBV30 to TRBJ2-1; TRBD2 agrees at 7 bases. This CDR3 contains 13 residues. Germline V gene lookup returns CDR1 GTSNPN and CDR2 SVGIG (reference sequence). V was pared by 0 bases and J by 9 bases, with 5 bases of the junction left unmatched. The CDR3 coding sequence is TGTGCCTGGAGTGTAGGACTAGAAGGTGAGCAGTTCTTC. Translating it yields CAWSVGLEGEQFF.

The chain couples TRBV7-2 to TRBJ2-7, with TRBD2 identical over 11 bases. Germline V lookup: CDR1 SGHTA, CDR2 FQGNSA. The V segment lost 0 bases and the J segment 7 bases; nucleotides outside the gene matches: 11. The CDR3 extends over 17 amino acids. In DNA, the CDR3 is TGTGCCAGCAGCTTAGCTAGCGGGAGGGGGCTCTACAATGAGCAGTACTTC. Its translation is CASSLASGRGLYNEQYF.